This T cell receptor beta chain was identified in a study of blood T cell repertoires in COVID-19. The wider study: Italy, Spain and the United States were the sources of the convalescent and acute COVID-19 samples. Sources were T cells, B-cell-depleted T cells, or PBMCs; the material itself was cDNA or gDNA.

This CDR3 spans 13 amino acids. Trimming removed 3 bases from V and 4 bases from J, with 7 bases in between. The germline CDR1 and CDR2 sequences are SGHRS and YFSETQ. Authors' processing steps: The assay estimated nucleated cells by amplifying reference gene primers. TCRdb keeps only in-frame clones here, not all; method: immunoSEQ multiplex PCR. V and J calls and clone size are as listed in that table; D and trimming were resolved from the DNA. The data show 250,000 or so clones, around 86% seen once. The specimen was peripheral blood. The chain carries TRBV5-1 and TRBJ1-4, with D hard to call. This TCR came from a middle-aged woman who had recovered from COVID-19. In DNA, the CDR3 is TGCGCCAGCAGCTATCGGGGTAATGAAAAACTGTTTTTT. It yields the protein CASSYRGNEKLFF.